The subject of this entry is one T cell receptor beta chain. The antigen is undetermined. Original data processing: Because ImmunoSEQ provided only junction sequences with no quality scores, the filtering differed. Sequencing used immunoSEQ multiplex PCR; TCRdb keeps in-frame clones, though not all of them. V and J calls and clone size are as listed in that table; D and trimming were resolved from the DNA. The table records about 2 million clones, just under 95% of them present only once. The record originates from a study of shared clonotypes between healthy human individuals. The CDR3 sequence is 15 residues long. The junction had 8 bases not matched to a gene; V was cut back by 5 bases and J by 6 bases. Looked up from germline, CDR1 is MDHEN and CDR2 is SYDVKM. Study-wide results and caveats: Incompleteness in sorted-subset sequencing, despite large depth, was shown by rarefaction. Compared with memory subsets, naive subsets generally had larger estimated richness.

Naivety among CD8 cells was defined by CD45RO negativity and positive CCR7 selection, thereby excluding terminally differentiated effector memory CD45RA+ cells. V is TRBV28 and J is TRBJ1-1; 11 nucleotides match TRBD1. The source of this sequence is a man aged 18 to 30 in good health. Sequencing was performed on naive CD8+ T cells sorted from blood. The CDR3 DNA sequence: TGTGCCAGCAGTCCGACCGGGACAGGGGGGTCTGAAGCTTTCTTT. This encodes CASSPTGTGGSEAFF.